The count of the clone carrying this T cell receptor beta chain is one. This entry comes from a study of blood T cell repertoires in COVID-19. Trimming took 4 bases from V and 4 from J, leaving 13 bases between them. CDR1 and CDR2 from the germline V gene are MNHEY and SVGEGT. This CDR3 spans 14 amino acids. The assay was immunoSEQ multiplex PCR, and TCRdb's table has in-frame clones only and misses some. The profile covers roughly 330,000 clones, with more than 70% appearing a single time and approximately 6.5% taken by the ten largest. This chain joins TRBV6-2 or TRBV6-3 and TRBJ1-2; D possibly corresponds to TRBD1 (6 bases). The TCR was taken from a man in his late teens or twenties who had recovered from COVID-19. Sequences were obtained from peripheral blood. CDR3: CASSSSGVVYGYTF. In DNA, the CDR3 is TGTGCCAGCAGTTCTTCAGGGGTGGTCTATGGCTACACCTTC.